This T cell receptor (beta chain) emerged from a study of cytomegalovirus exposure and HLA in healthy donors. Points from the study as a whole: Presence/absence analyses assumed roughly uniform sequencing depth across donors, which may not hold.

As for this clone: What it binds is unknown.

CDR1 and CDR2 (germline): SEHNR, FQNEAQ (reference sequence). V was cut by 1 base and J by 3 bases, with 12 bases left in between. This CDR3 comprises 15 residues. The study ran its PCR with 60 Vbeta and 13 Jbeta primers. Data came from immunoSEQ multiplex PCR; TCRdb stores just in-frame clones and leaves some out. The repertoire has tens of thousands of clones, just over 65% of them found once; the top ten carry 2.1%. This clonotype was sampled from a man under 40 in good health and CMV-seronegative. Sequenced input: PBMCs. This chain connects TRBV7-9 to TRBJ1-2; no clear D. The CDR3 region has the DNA TGTGCCAGCAGCTTAGTTGATGTGGGAGACTATGGCTACACCTTC. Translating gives CASSLVDVGDYGYTF.